The clone carrying this T cell receptor (beta chain) was recorded a few times. No antigen is known for it. The data belong to a study of T cell repertoires in cytomegalovirus infection. Study findings and constraints: The cumulative frequency of public TCR beta families distinguished individuals who carried CMV together with the relevant HLA.

Unmatched junction bases numbered 19, after V lost 4 bases and J lost 3 bases. Germline-derived CDR1 and CDR2 are SGHTA and FQGTGA. The CDR3 length is 19 residues. TCRdb redid the calling of the reads with MiXCR, one entry per CDR3 protein. Here the sample spans roughly 990,000 distinct CDR3 sequences, under 40% being singletons. The rearrangement links TRBV7-3 to TRBJ2-5, with 8 bases aligning to TRBD1. Material: cultured CD8+ T cells from PBMCs, obtained from culture after CMV antigen stimulation. This clonotype was obtained from a human donor in good health (CMV status not recorded). Some clones in this sample may be carry-over from other donors' samples. The CDR3 here is CASSSPPQDRGEPKETQYF. The DNA of the CDR3 is TGTGCCAGCAGCTCACCCCCACAAGACAGGGGAGAACCAAAAGAGACCCAGTACTTC. Based on the CDR3 plus reference TRBV7-3 and TRBJ2-5, the full variable domain is GAGVSQTPSNKVTEKGKYVELRCDPISGHTALYWYRQSLGQGPEFLIYFQGTGAADDSGLPNDRFFAVRPEGSVSTLKIQRTERGDSAVYLCASSSPPQDRGEPKETQYFGPGTRLLVL.